This TCR beta chain was observed in a study of metastatic and nonmetastatic thyroid tumors. Study background: Both malignant and benign thyroid patients supplied peripheral blood and tumor or nodule tissue samples, across which the repertoires of these patients were then compared.

Trimming took off 4 bases at V and 1 base at J, with 10 bases between the two ends. The CDR3 loop spans 15 amino acids. Looked up from germline, CDR1 is KGHDR and CDR2 is SFDVKD. This clone has a count of ten or more. Its cognate antigen is unknown. TCRdb re-clonotyped the PCR reads via MiXCR. The table includes tens of thousands of clones, 15% detected once. No treatment of any kind had been given to any patient before thyroid surgery. Points from the study as a whole: Versus benign nodules, malignant thyroid tumors reportedly had significantly higher TCR beta diversity, in blood and tumor.

The receptor was derived from a male donor with papillary thyroid cancer or a benign thyroid nodule (not recorded which). Some clones in this sample may be carry-over from other donors' samples. What was sequenced was blood. V gene TRBV24-1 combines with J gene TRBJ1-5; D is uncertain. The CDR3 loop reads CATSDPRTSNQPQHF. CDR3 bases: TGTGCCACCAGTGACCCCCGCACCAGCAATCAGCCCCAGCATTTT.